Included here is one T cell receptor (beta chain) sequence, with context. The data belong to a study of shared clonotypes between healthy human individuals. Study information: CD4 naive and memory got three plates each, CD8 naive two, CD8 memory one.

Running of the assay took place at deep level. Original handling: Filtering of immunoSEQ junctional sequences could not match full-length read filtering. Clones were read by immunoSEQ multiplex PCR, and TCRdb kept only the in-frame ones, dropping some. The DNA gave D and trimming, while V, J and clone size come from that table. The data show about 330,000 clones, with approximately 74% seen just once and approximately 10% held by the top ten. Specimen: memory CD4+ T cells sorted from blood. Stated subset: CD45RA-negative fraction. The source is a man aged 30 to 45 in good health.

CDR3 protein: CASSLYGTGTSTDTQYF. The CDR3 coding sequence is TGTGCCAGCAGCCTATATGGGACAGGGACTAGCACAGATACGCAGTATTTT. The rearrangement links TRBV11-3 to TRBJ2-3, with 9 bases lining up with TRBD1. The junction had 9 bases not matched to a gene; V was cut back by 5 bases and J by 0 bases. The CDR3 loop spans 17 amino acids. Germline V CDR1 and CDR2: SGHNT, YENEEA.